Below are 14 T cell receptor beta chains sequenced from a single sample in a study of cytomegalovirus exposure and HLA in healthy donors. 13 Jbeta primers and 60 Vbeta primers were used for the PCR. TCRdb keeps only in-frame clones here, not all; method: immunoSEQ multiplex PCR. The sample has 100,000 to 150,000 clones, roughly four fifths seen once. Sequencing was done on a sample of PBMCs. The receptors were gathered from a woman in her forties or fifties in good health and CMV-seronegative.

This clone appeared a single time. The CDR3 DNA reads as TGTGCCAGCAGTCCATTGGGCCAGGGGGTCTATAGCAATCAGCCCCAGCATTTT. Its protein is CASSPLGQGVYSNQPQHF. This chain joins TRBV28 and TRBJ1-5; 7 bases are shared with TRBD1. CDR3 length: 18 residues. With V trimmed by 5 bases and J by 0 bases, 13 bases remained unmatched. Germline V gene sequence: CDR1 MDHEN, CDR2 SYDVKM.

CDR3 sequence reads: CASSVGTGFFAEKLFF. Here the CDR3 DNA reads TGTGCCAGCAGCGTAGGGACAGGGTTCTTCGCAGAAAAACTGTTTTTT. This chain uses TRBV9 with TRBJ1-4, with TRBD1 matching 8 bases. Germline V gives CDR1 SGDLS, CDR2 YYNGEE. V lost 0 bases, J lost 8 bases, and 9 bases stayed unmatched. The CDR3 is 16 amino acids.

This chain links TRBV25-1 with TRBJ2-7, with D perhaps matching TRBD2 (6 bases). CDR3 size: 13 residues. Germline lookup yields CDR1 MGHDK and CDR2 SYGVNS. Between the trimmed V and J ends, which lost 5 bases and 4 bases, there was a span of 12 bases. Written as DNA, the CDR3 is TGTGCCAGCAGTCAGGCAGGGAGGTACGAGCAGTACGTC. Its translation is CASSQAGRYEQYV.

The chain uses TRBV7-9 and TRBJ2-1; TRBD2 matches 10 bases. Losses at the gene ends were 1 base for V and 6 bases for J; bases not matched to a gene: 6. The CDR3 totals 16 residues. The germline gives CDR1 SEHNR, CDR2 FQNEAQ (reference sequence). This chain's CDR3 is CASSLGGLAGANEQFF. DNA of the CDR3: TGTGCCAGCAGCTTAGGGGGGCTAGCGGGAGCCAATGAGCAGTTCTTC.

The chain couples TRBV30 to TRBJ1-2; D might be TRBD1 (6 bases). CDR1 is GTSNPN and CDR2 is SVGIG in the germline V gene (reference sequence). The CDR3 contains 14 residues. The germline V and J ends were trimmed by 0 bases and 6 bases, with 14 bases remaining between them. CDR3: CAWSVFAGADGYTF. CDR3 coding DNA: TGTGCCTGGAGTGTATTTGCAGGGGCGGATGGCTACACCTTC. Using reference TRBV30 and TRBJ1-2 for the parts outside the CDR3, the full variable domain is SQTIHQWPATLVQPVGSPLSLECTVEGTSNPNLYWYRQAAGRGLQLLFYSVGIGQISSEVPQNLSASRPQDRQFILSSKKLLLSDSGFYLCAWSVFAGADGYTFGSGTRLTVV.

This clone came up a few times. The J gene is TRBJ2-6, the V gene TRBV5-4; D may be TRBD1 (5 bases). The CDR3 is 14 residues long. The germline V gene has CDR1 SGHNT and CDR2 YYREEE (reference sequence). V lost 4 bases to trimming and J lost 11 bases, with 16 bases between them. The CDR3 region has the DNA TGTGCCAGCAGCCCAGGACCAGGGAAGGACGTCCTGACTTTC. Translation: CASSPGPGKDVLTF.

The chain has TRBV4-1 and TRBJ1-4; D is uncertain. Germline V lookup: CDR1 MGHRA, CDR2 YSYEKL. V was cut by 2 bases and J by 0 bases, with 7 bases left in between. The length of the CDR3 is 15 residues. In nucleotides, the CDR3 is TGCGCCAGCAGCCAACCCAGAACAACTAATGAAAAACTGTTTTTT. Protein sequence: CASSQPRTTNEKLFF.

Of note for this clone: Other DNA sequences of this sample code for an identical CDR3. V and J are TRBV5-1 and TRBJ2-7; 8 nucleotides match TRBD2. The CDR3 runs 14 residues. Germline V gives CDR1 SGHRS, CDR2 YFSETQ. With V trimmed by 4 bases and J by 2 bases, 5 bases remained unmatched. CDR3 DNA: TGCGCCAGCAGCACCGGACTAGCTCCCTACGAGCAGTACGTC. Its translation is CASSTGLAPYEQYV.

The V and J genes are TRBV7-9 and TRBJ1-2; 11 nucleotides agree with TRBD1. Germline CDR1 reads SEHNR; CDR2 reads FQNEAQ (reference sequence). The J segment lost 5 bases and the V segment lost 4 bases, leaving 6 bases of the junction unmatched. The CDR3 runs to 15 residues. The CDR3 reads CASSSPDRGLYGYTF. In DNA, the CDR3 is TGTGCCAGCAGCTCCCCGGACAGGGGGCTGTATGGCTACACCTTC.

Written as DNA, the CDR3 is TGCAGCGTTGACCGAGCTATCTCTGGAAACACCATATATTTT. It yields the protein CSVDRAISGNTIYF. The rearrangement links TRBV29-1 to TRBJ1-3, with D hard to call. CDR3 length equals 14 residues. V lost 3 bases to trimming and J lost 0 bases, with 9 bases between them. The germline CDR1 and CDR2 sequences are SQVTM and ANQGSEA.

The rearrangement links TRBV11-3 to TRBJ2-1; 7 nucleotides align to TRBD2. The CDR3 has 16 residues. Germline V gene sequence: CDR1 SGHNT, CDR2 YENEEA. V lost 0 bases, J lost 7 bases, and 9 bases stayed unmatched. CDR3 region: CASSLEGGSVANEQFF. DNA of the CDR3: TGTGCCAGCAGCTTAGAGGGCGGGAGCGTAGCAAATGAGCAGTTCTTC.

The chain has TRBV30 and TRBJ2-1, with D perhaps matching TRBD2 (5 bases). Germline assignment: CDR1 GTSNPN and CDR2 SVGIG (reference sequence). There are 13 residues in the CDR3. The germline V and J ends were trimmed by 7 bases and 10 bases, with 20 bases remaining between them. The DNA for the CDR3 is TGTGCCTACCATACGGTGAGGGATGGGGAGCAGTTCTTC. It yields the protein CAYHTVRDGEQFF.

This chain joins TRBV5-1 and TRBJ2-7; possible D gene TRBD1, 6 bases. The V and J ends lost 1 base and 2 bases respectively, with 13 bases between them. The CDR3 has 15 residues. The germline V gene encodes CDR1 SGHRS and CDR2 YFSETQ. The CDR3 is CASSLTGIHPYEQYV. In DNA form, the CDR3 reads TGCGCCAGCAGCTTGACAGGGATCCACCCCTACGAGCAGTACGTC.

Details on this clone: At one end the junction does not follow the germline gene, possibly because of a read error. The V gene is TRBV5-1, the J gene TRBJ1-2; TRBD1 matches 8 bases. The CDR3 is 13 amino acids. From germline, CDR1 is SGHRS and CDR2 YFSETQ. Here the CDR3 DNA reads TGCGCCAGCAGCTCAGGGGGCAGCTATGGCTACCCCTTC. Its protein is CASSSGGSYGYPF.